Listed here are 25 T cell receptor beta chains from one sample, sequenced in a study of T cell responses to AZD1222 COVID-19 vaccine. The repertoire was sequenced with immunoSEQ multiplex PCR; TCRdb's copy has only in-frame clones and lacks some. Of about 110,000 clones listed, 88% are singletons. This sample comprised peripheral blood, obtained on day 0 of MenACWY control vaccination. Receptors originate from an adult in good health.

The chain uses TRBV7-2 and TRBJ2-1; D unresolved. The CDR3 is 11 amino acids. CDR1 and CDR2 (germline): SGHTA, FQGNSA. Trimming cost V 2 bases and J 10 bases, with 6 bases left between them. The CDR3 loop is CASSLTREQFF. The CDR3 DNA reads as TGTGCCAGCAGCTTAACCAGAGAGCAGTTCTTC.

Only one count was recorded for this clone. The chain carries TRBV5-1 and TRBJ2-1; 9 bases agree with TRBD2. CDR3 length equals 15 residues. Germline-derived CDR1 and CDR2 are SGHRS and YFSETQ. Trimming at V came to 4 bases and at J to 7 bases, leaving 9 bases not matched to a gene. In nucleotides, the CDR3 is TGCGCCAGCAGCCCCAGCGGGAGGCTGGGGAATGAGCAGTTCTTC. Its protein is CASSPSGRLGNEQFF. The full variable domain, its missing parts supplied by reference TRBV5-1 and TRBJ2-1, is KAGVTQTPRYLIKTRGQQVTLSCSPISGHRSVSWYQQTPGQGLQFLFEYFSETQRNKGNFPGRFSGRQFSNSRSEMNVSTLELGDSALYLCASSPSGRLGNEQFFGPGTRLTVL.

The chain has TRBV3-1 (or the pseudogene TRBV3-2) and TRBJ2-7; perhaps TRBD2 as D (6 bases). Trimming took 11 bases from V and 5 from J, leaving 19 bases between them. The CDR3 is 13 residues long. From germline, CDR1 is LGHDT and CDR2 YNNKEL (reference sequence). CDR3 in amino acids: CAAAGSGRNEQYF. DNA for the CDR3: TGTGCCGCCGCGGGATCAGGGAGGAACGAGCAGTACTTC.

V and J are TRBV23-1 and TRBJ2-5, with 9 bases fitting TRBD2. TRBV23-1 is noted as an ORF with a role that remains uncertain. This CDR3 contains 19 residues. After removal of 4 bases from V and 1 base from J, the junction contained 16 bases not matched to a gene. The chain's CDR3 is CASSLPRSGRTPFQETQYF. CDR3 sequence (DNA): TGCGCCAGCAGTCTCCCAAGAAGCGGGAGGACTCCATTCCAAGAGACCCAGTACTTC.

V gene TRBV4-1 combines with J gene TRBJ2-1, with 9 positions matching TRBD2. CDR1 is MGHRA and CDR2 is YSYEKL in the germline V gene. CDR3 length equals 18 residues. The V gene end was trimmed by 0 bases and the J gene end by 7 bases; junction bases not matched to a gene: 13. DNA of the CDR3: TGCGCCAGCAGCCAAGATTCCACCTACGCGGGGGGGAGGAATGAGCAGTTCTTC. It specifies CASSQDSTYAGGRNEQFF.

J is TRBJ2-7 and V is TRBV14; TRBD2 might be the D (6 bases). The germline V and J ends were trimmed by 4 bases and 2 bases, with 15 bases remaining between them. Germline CDR1 reads SGHDN; CDR2 reads FVKESK. This CDR3 spans 15 amino acids. Written as DNA, the CDR3 is TGTGCCAGCAGCCTCCCGCCGGGAGAACCCTACGAGCAGTACTTC. Residues: CASSLPPGEPYEQYF.

The CDR3 reads CATSTNTGLNTEAFF. CDR3 DNA sequence: TGTGCCACCAGCACAAATACAGGGCTGAACACTGAAGCTTTCTTT. J is TRBJ1-1 and V is TRBV15; D is possibly TRBD1 (6 bases). The V end lost 4 bases, the J end lost 0 bases, and 12 bases lay between the germline ends. The CDR3 is 15 residues long. CDR1 is LNHNV and CDR2 is YYDKDF in the germline V gene (reference sequence).

The chain recombines TRBV30 with TRBJ2-7, with 8 bases aligning to TRBD1. This CDR3 region has 14 residues. Germline lookup yields CDR1 GTSNPN and CDR2 SVGIG (reference sequence). V dropped 8 bases and J dropped 2; count of bases not matched to a gene: 11. The CDR3 region is CAGMGTGGPYEQYF. For the CDR3, the DNA is TGTGCCGGAATGGGGACAGGTGGGCCCTACGAGCAGTACTTC.

The chain couples TRBV18 to TRBJ2-5; D call uncertain. The germline V gene encodes CDR1 KGHSH and CDR2 LQKENI. V was cut by 5 bases and J by 2 bases, with 6 bases left in between. The CDR3 is 12 amino acids. The CDR3: CASSEEQETQYF. The CDR3 nucleotides read TGTGCCAGCTCAGAGGAGCAAGAGACCCAGTACTTC.

The V call is TRBV9, the J call TRBJ2-2; 8 nucleotides match TRBD1. The CDR3 runs to 15 residues. The junction had 3 bases not matched to a gene; V was cut back by 2 bases and J by 3 bases. CDR1 and CDR2 from the germline V gene are SGDLS and YYNGEE. CDR3 loop: CASSVTGVDTGELFF. The CDR3 DNA is TGTGCCAGCAGCGTGACAGGGGTGGACACCGGGGAGCTGTTTTTT.

The V and J genes are TRBV7-3 and TRBJ2-3, with D unresolved. Trimming removed 4 bases from V and 2 bases from J, with 13 bases in between. CDR1 and CDR2 from the germline V gene are SGHTA and FQGTGA. The CDR3 has 15 amino acids. The CDR3 region has the DNA TGTGCCAGCAGCTCCCTAGAGGATTACACAGATACGCAGTATTTT. Amino acids: CASSSLEDYTDTQYF.

The chain joins TRBV28 to TRBJ1-1; D ambiguous. V was clipped by 5 bases and J by 4 bases, with 8 bases between them. CDR3 length: 12 amino acids. Germline-derived CDR1 and CDR2 are MDHEN and SYDVKM. Here the CDR3 reads CASSGLFTEAFF. The CDR3 nucleotides read TGTGCCAGCAGTGGTTTGTTCACTGAAGCTTTCTTT.

The chain combines TRBV28 with TRBJ1-5; D is uncertain. The germline gives CDR1 MDHEN, CDR2 SYDVKM. This CDR3 is 12 amino acids long. Trimming left V 8 bases short and J 4 bases short, with 9 bases between. CDR3 bases: TGTGCCAGCCGCGATCCAAATCAGCCCCAGCATTTT. This sequence encodes CASRDPNQPQHF.

The chain joins TRBV5-5 to TRBJ2-7; a weak D match, TRBD2 (6 bases). Trimming removed 4 bases from V and 5 bases from J, with 19 bases in between. The length of the CDR3 is 15 residues. Germline lookup yields CDR1 SGHKS and CDR2 YYEKEE (reference sequence). The CDR3 loop reads CASSAERRALHEQYF. Here the CDR3 DNA reads TGTGCCAGCAGCGCAGAAAGGAGGGCCCTCCACGAGCAGTACTTC.

This clone was found once. V and J are TRBV12-3 or TRBV12-4 and TRBJ1-4; D is unclear. The CDR3 runs 12 residues. V lost 0 bases, J lost 15 bases, and 11 bases lay in between. The CDR3 spells CASSLAPGLVFF. Here the CDR3 DNA reads TGTGCCAGCAGTTTAGCGCCGGGCCTGGTGTTTTTT.

This clone was seen once. The chain uses TRBV11-3 and TRBJ2-1; possibly TRBD2 for D (6 bases). CDR3 length: 14 residues. Trimming took 5 bases from V and 8 from J, leaving 16 bases between them. The germline gives CDR1 SGHNT, CDR2 YENEEA. The CDR3 spells CASSPRLDSYEQFF. The CDR3 DNA reads as TGTGCCAGCAGCCCACGACTAGATTCCTATGAGCAGTTCTTC.

The V call is TRBV19, the J call TRBJ1-2, with D maybe TRBD1 (6 bases). There are 12 residues in the CDR3. V was pared by 3 bases and J by 12 bases, with 14 bases between. Germline V lookup: CDR1 LNHDA, CDR2 SQIVND (reference sequence). The CDR3 sequence: CASSIISGQNTF. The CDR3, as DNA: TGTGCCAGTAGTATCATCTCTGGACAGAACACCTTC.

V gene TRBV6-5 combines with J gene TRBJ1-1; 7 nucleotides line up with TRBD1. J gave up 4 bases and V 7 bases, and 12 bases lay outside the gene matches. In germline, CDR1 is MNHEY, CDR2 SVGAGI. This CDR3 is 15 amino acids long. The CDR3 is CASILDYRGGTEAFF. The CDR3 nucleotides read TGTGCCAGCATCCTCGACTACAGGGGAGGCACTGAAGCTTTCTTT.

This clone has more than one count but fewer than ten. The V and J genes are TRBV19 and TRBJ1-1; 7 nucleotides match TRBD1. Trimming took 5 bases from V and 1 from J; bases not matched to a gene: 10. The CDR3 has 16 residues. CDR1 is LNHDA, CDR2 SQIVND, per germline (reference sequence). CDR3 coding DNA: TGTGCCAGTAGTCGAACGCCGGGACAGAAGAACACTGAAGCTTTCTTT. It is translated as CASSRTPGQKNTEAFF.

The chain links TRBV7-8 to TRBJ2-1; weak D call: TRBD2 (5 bases). Between the trimmed V and J ends, which lost 4 bases and 0 bases, there was a span of 10 bases. Germline V CDR1 and CDR2: SGHVS, FQNEAQ. The CDR3 runs to 15 residues. The CDR3 DNA follows: TGTGCCAGCAGCTCCCGGACTGGCTCCTACAATGAGCAGTTCTTC. Amino acids: CASSSRTGSYNEQFF.

This clone was picked up one time. The chain couples TRBV5-1 to TRBJ1-2; the match to TRBD1 covers 8 bases. The CDR3 is 18 residues long. The germline V gene encodes CDR1 SGHRS and CDR2 YFSETQ. After removal of 0 bases from V and 0 bases from J, the junction contained 10 bases not matched to a gene. CDR3 loop: CASSLAGGQALANYGYTF. In nucleotides, the CDR3 is TGCGCCAGCAGCTTGGCCGGGGGACAGGCCTTAGCTAACTATGGCTACACCTTC.

The chain employs TRBV7-3 and TRBJ2-2, with D perhaps TRBD1 (6 bases). The germline V gene encodes CDR1 SGHTA and CDR2 FQGTGA. CDR3 length: 14 residues. V was clipped by 6 bases and J by 5 bases, with 13 bases between them. As DNA, the CDR3 is TGTGCCAGCAGACTCAACAGGGAGACCGGGGAGCTGTTTTTT. Encoded protein: CASRLNRETGELFF.

The chain has TRBV4-3 and TRBJ2-1; the D is unclear. Germline loops: CDR1 LGHNA, CDR2 YSLEER. Trimming left V 2 bases short and J 5 bases short, with 10 bases between. The CDR3 is 14 amino acids. CDR3 bases: TGCGCCAGCAGCCAACAATCATCTAACAATGAGCAGTTCTTC. As protein: CASSQQSSNNEQFF.

The chain carries TRBV4-1 and TRBJ1-5; D uncertain. CDR3 size: 15 residues. V dropped 0 bases and J dropped 1 base, with 7 bases sitting between them. In germline, CDR1 is MGHRA, CDR2 YSYEKL. The CDR3 sequence is CASSQDLLSNQPQHF. CDR3 bases: TGCGCCAGCAGCCAAGATTTGCTGAGCAATCAGCCCCAGCATTTT.

This chain links TRBV7-9 with TRBJ2-3, with D maybe TRBD1 (6 bases). The length of the CDR3 is 19 residues. V lost 1 base to trimming and J lost 0 bases, with 20 bases between them. CDR1 SEHNR and CDR2 FQNEAQ come from the germline V gene (reference sequence). This CDR3 reads CASSLVRDIHASSTDTQYF. The DNA for the CDR3 is TGTGCCAGCAGCTTAGTCCGGGACATACACGCCTCTAGCACAGATACGCAGTATTTT.